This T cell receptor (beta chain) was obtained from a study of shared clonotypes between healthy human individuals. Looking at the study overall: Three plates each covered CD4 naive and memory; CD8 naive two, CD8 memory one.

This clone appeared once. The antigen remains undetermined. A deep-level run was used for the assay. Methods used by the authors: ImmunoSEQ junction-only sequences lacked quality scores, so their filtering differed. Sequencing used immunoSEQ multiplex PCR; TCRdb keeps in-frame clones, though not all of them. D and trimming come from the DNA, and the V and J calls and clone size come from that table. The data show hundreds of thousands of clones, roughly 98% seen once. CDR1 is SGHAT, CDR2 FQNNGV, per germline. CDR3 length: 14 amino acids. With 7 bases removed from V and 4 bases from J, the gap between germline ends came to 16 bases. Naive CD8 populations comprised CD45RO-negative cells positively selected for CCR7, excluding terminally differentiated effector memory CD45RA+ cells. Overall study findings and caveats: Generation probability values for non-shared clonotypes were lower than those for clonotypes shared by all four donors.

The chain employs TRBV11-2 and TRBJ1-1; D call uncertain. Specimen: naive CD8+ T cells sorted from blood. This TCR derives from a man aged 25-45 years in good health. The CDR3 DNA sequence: TGTGCCAGCACGGACGGACTTTTCGGCACTGAAGCTTTCTTT. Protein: CASTDGLFGTEAFF.